This record concerns one TCR beta chain sequence. Its antigen is as yet unknown. Here immunoSEQ multiplex PCR was the method, and the copy in TCRdb shows in-frame clones only, minus some. This sample has around 130,000 clones; 86% occur once, and the top ten carry around 10%. The length of the CDR3 is 14 residues. After removal of 1 base from V and 9 bases from J, the junction contained 6 bases not matched to a gene. Germline values: CDR1 SGHTA, CDR2 FQGNSA. The source of the sample is a study of T cell responses to AZD1222 COVID-19 vaccine. Study-wide findings and caveats: Nearly half of the spike-specific TCRs reportedly recognize variant regions that carry no mutations.

V is TRBV7-2 and J is TRBJ1-2, with 9 nucleotides matching TRBD1. Source: peripheral blood, taken on day 0 of AZD1222 vaccination. The source is an adult in good health. The CDR3 DNA follows: TGTGCCAGCAGCTTAGGACAGGGGGTTACTAGCTACACCTTC. This codes for CASSLGQGVTSYTF.